This TCR beta chain was retrieved from a study of blood T cells in healthy people across ages (dated by TCRdb to the mid-2010s). With regard to the full study: In model experiments, roughly one uniquely barcoded TCR beta cDNA molecule per two T cells was captured by template switching. The study measured age-related changes in TCR beta repertoire diversity using deep sequencing normalized with unique cDNA molecular identifiers. The donors were divided into four age groups: young (average approximately 15 years), middle-aged (almost 40), aged (about 56) and long-lived (more than 75). To avoid experimental bias, donors of different ages were spread randomly across the sequencing lanes. The study analyzed two additional independent replicas of 1 million unique cDNA reads from the same blood draw for two donors, one aged 18 to 29 and one aged 80 or older.

Study-level results and caveats: As age increased, observed TCR beta diversity per million T cells dropped in a roughly linear way, and a significant reduction was already evident by age 40. The CMV infection status of donors was not known, potentially confounding age-related changes in expanded clonotypes. Observed TCR beta diversity correlated strongly with the percentage of naive T cells measured by flow cytometry. Compared with the aged group, more naive CD4+ T cells, fewer expanded clones and increased TCR diversity were shown by the long-lived group, suggesting age selection. Because profiling used bulk unsorted PBMCs, naive and antigen-experienced compartments could not be compared conclusively. Estimates of total diversity based on one million sequenced T cells were regarded as lower bounds and as underestimates.

After removal of 4 bases from V and 5 bases from J, the junction retains 13 bases not matched to a gene. There are 17 amino acids in the CDR3, from cysteine to phenylalanine inclusive. The entry retains the CDR3 DNA only, 51 bases that are in frame from base 1. Via the germline V gene (reference sequence), CDR1 is MNHNY and CDR2 SVGAGI. Systemically healthy Caucasian individuals from Russia, 35 to 50 in total and aged about 6 to 90 years, were included as donors. Each donor gave about 9.7 milliliters of peripheral blood, drawn into EDTA-treated Vacutainer tubes. Ficoll-Paque density-gradient centrifugation was used to isolate PBMCs, with at least 7 million per sample. Total RNA was extracted from PBMCs with Trizol reagent, with at least 6 micrograms obtained per sample. Naive CD45RAhigh/CD27high T cell percentages were measured by flow cytometry on a PBMC aliquot from every donor. The library was generated by 5' RACE. Sequenced on an Illumina HiSeq 2500. A second PCR of about 6 to 11 cycles was run with a J-beta primer mix and a sample-barcoded 5' primer. Each TCR beta cDNA molecule received a unique molecular identifier from a template-switch 5' adaptor carrying 12 random nucleotides. At least 3 million CDR3-containing paired-end reads were obtained from each sample. First-strand cDNA synthesis was performed from all RNA using the Mint cDNA synthesis kit, with priming by a TRBC-specific oligonucleotide. Following uracil-DNA glycosylase treatment, a first 18-cycle PCR with universal primers M1SS and BC2_uni_R was performed on all cDNA. Under the source paper's analysis protocol: For normalization, 1 million high-quality reads, each with a distinct molecular identifier, were randomly selected from each sample. Reads sharing molecular identifiers were discarded rather than binned into consensus sequences. MiTCR, run with a Q25 quality threshold and the strictest error-elimination algorithm, handled CDR3 identification, clonotype clustering and error correction. A nonparametric unseen species model with Euler transformation was used to estimate a lower bound on total TCR beta diversity. Using fastp trimming at Q25 and MiXCR clonotype assembly, TCRdb reanalyzed the public sequencing data and kept in-frame beta chains. Rows matching on CDR3 protein sequence are summarized as one entry with the most common DNA and genes. What appears here as the V and J calls and clone size reflects TCRdb's work, not the paper's. The sample table shows 1.5 million to 1.8 million distinct CDR3 sequences, and approximately 39% are seen once. The ten largest clones capture approximately 4% of the sample.

In the case of this clonotype: What this receptor recognizes is not known. No clone much larger than this one lies a single base away; base qualities are absent.

The chain employs TRBV6-6 and TRBJ2-3, with 9 middle bases fitting TRBD2. This receptor was identified in a woman between 18 and 30 years old in good health. Material for sequencing was blood. Here is the DNA: TGTGCCAGCAGTTCCTTTGTGGCGGGAGGGCCGGAAGATACGCAGTATTTT. It specifies CASSSFVAGGPEDTQYF.